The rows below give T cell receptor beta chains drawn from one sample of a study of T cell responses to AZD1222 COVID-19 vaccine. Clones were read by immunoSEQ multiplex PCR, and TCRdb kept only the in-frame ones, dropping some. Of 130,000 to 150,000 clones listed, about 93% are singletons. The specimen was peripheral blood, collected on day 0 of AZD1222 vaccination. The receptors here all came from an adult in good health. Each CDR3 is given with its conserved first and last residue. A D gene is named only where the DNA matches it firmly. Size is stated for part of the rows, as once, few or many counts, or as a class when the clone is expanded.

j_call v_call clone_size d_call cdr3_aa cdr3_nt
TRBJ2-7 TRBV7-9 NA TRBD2 CASGRASGPTNKAYEQYF TGTGCCAGCGGAAGAGCTAGCGGTCCGACTAACAAAGCCTACGAGCAGTACTTC
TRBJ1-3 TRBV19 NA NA CASSNSNSPSGSGNTIYF TGTGCCAGTAGTAACTCGAACTCTCCCTCCGGTTCGGGAAACACCATATATTTT
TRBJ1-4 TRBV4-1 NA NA CASSPGTSNEKLFF TGCGCCAGCAGCCCCGGGACCTCTAATGAAAAACTGTTTTTT
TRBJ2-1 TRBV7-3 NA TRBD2 CASSLWGGNEQFF TGTGCCAGCAGCTTATGGGGAGGGAATGAGCAGTTCTTC
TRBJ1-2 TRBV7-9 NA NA CASSFRAGQRLYGYTF TGTGCCAGCAGCTTTCGAGCCGGACAGAGACTCTATGGCTACACCTTC
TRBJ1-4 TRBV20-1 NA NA CSTLWGEKLFF TGCAGTACTCTGTGGGGGGAAAAACTGTTTTTT
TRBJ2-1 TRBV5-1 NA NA CASSRKGEQFF TGCGCCAGCAGCAGAAAGGGGGAGCAGTTCTTC
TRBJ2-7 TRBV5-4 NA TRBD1 CASSPGQGPYEQYF TGTGCCAGCAGTCCGGGACAGGGTCCCTACGAGCAGTACTTC
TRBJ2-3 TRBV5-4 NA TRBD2 CASSPRGAGGRVDTQYF TGTGCCAGCAGCCCTCGGGGTGCGGGGGGGCGGGTAGATACGCAGTATTTT
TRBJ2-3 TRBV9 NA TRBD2 CASSVEGGRADTQYF TGTGCCAGCAGCGTAGAGGGCGGGAGGGCAGATACGCAGTATTTT
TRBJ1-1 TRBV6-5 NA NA CATLPDRGRNTEAFF TGTGCCACCCTCCCCGATCGGGGGAGGAACACTGAAGCTTTCTTT
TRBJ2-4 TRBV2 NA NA CATGGSGAKNIQYF TGTGCCACCGGGGGCTCGGGAGCCAAAAACATTCAGTACTTC
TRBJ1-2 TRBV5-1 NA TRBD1 CASSSRQGADGYTF TGCGCCAGCAGCTCCCGACAGGGGGCGGACGGCTACACCTTC
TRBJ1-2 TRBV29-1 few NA CSVLEGGPWGIYTF TGCAGCGTTCTTGAAGGCGGACCGTGGGGCATATACACCTTC
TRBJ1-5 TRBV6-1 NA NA CASSDATRGDQPQHF TGTGCCAGCAGTGATGCCACGAGAGGGGATCAGCCCCAGCATTTT
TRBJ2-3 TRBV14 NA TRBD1 CASSQGTPRGTQYF TGTGCCAGCAGCCAAGGAACCCCCAGGGGGACGCAGTATTTT
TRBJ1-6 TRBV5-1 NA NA CASSQDSLYNSPLHF TGCGCCAGCTCACAGGACAGCCTCTATAATTCACCCCTCCACTTT
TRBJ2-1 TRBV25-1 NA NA CASSMLSEGKGNEQFF TGTGCCAGCAGTATGCTGTCGGAAGGGAAAGGGAATGAGCAGTTCTTC
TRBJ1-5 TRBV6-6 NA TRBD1 CASSYGQGHQPQHF TGTGCCAGCAGTTACGGACAGGGTCATCAGCCCCAGCATTTT
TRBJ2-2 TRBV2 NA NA CASSEGQPTGELFF TGTGCCAGCAGTGAAGGGCAGCCAACCGGGGAGCTGTTTTTT
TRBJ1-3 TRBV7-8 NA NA CASSVGVGLDTIYF TGTGCCAGCAGCGTAGGGGTCGGGTTGGACACCATATATTTT
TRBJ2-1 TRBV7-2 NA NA CASSSSGHLNEQFF TGTGCCAGCAGCTCCTCGGGACATCTAAATGAGCAGTTCTTC
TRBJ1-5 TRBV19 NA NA CASSTRTGPYSNQPQHF TGTGCCAGTAGTACCCGCACAGGGCCCTATAGCAATCAGCCCCAGCATTTT
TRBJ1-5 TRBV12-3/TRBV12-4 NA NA CASSTSNQPQHF TGTGCCAGCAGTACGAGCAATCAGCCCCAGCATTTT
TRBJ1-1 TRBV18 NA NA CASSPPGSEAFF TGTGCCAGCTCACCACCGGGGAGTGAAGCTTTCTTT
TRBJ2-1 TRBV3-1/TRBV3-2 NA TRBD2 CASSLTSFSYNEQFF TGTGCCAGCAGTCTGACTAGCTTCTCCTACAATGAGCAGTTCTTC
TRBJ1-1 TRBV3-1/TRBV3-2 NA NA CASSGTFGTEAFF TGTGCCAGCAGCGGGACATTCGGCACTGAAGCTTTCTTT
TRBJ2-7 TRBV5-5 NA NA CASSLVPAQREQYF TGTGCCAGCAGCTTGGTCCCCGCCCAACGCGAGCAGTACTTC
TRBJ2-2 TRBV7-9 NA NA CASSRLTGTGELFF TGTGCCAGCAGCCGCCTGACAGGAACCGGGGAGCTGTTTTTT
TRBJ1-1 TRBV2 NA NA CASSEQGLNTEAFF TGTGCCAGCAGTGAACAAGGGTTGAACACTGAAGCTTTCTTT
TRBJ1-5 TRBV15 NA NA CATSRGRGNQPQHF TGTGCCACCAGCAGAGGCAGGGGTAATCAGCCCCAGCATTTT